This T cell receptor (beta chain) came from a study of blood T cell repertoires in COVID-19. Background on the study: The origin of the acute and convalescent COVID-19 samples was the United States, Italy and Spain. Sample material is recorded as cDNA or gDNA derived from T cells, B-cell-depleted T cells, or PBMCs.

Germline lookup yields CDR1 KGHSH and CDR2 LQKENI. Trimming removed 3 bases at V and 2 bases at J, with 10 bases between. This CDR3 has 14 amino acids. Authors' methods: Reference gene primer amplification gave nucleated cell count estimates. Profiled with immunoSEQ multiplex PCR; TCRdb holds only in-frame clones, not every one. V, J and clone size derive from that table, while D and trimming were established from the DNA sequence. This sample has approximately 63,000 clones; around 85% occur once, and the top ten carry approximately 6%. The chain couples TRBV18 to TRBJ2-5; D might be TRBD2 (6 bases). This TCR was sampled from a woman in her 70s with acute or convalescent COVID-19. Sequenced sample: peripheral blood. The CDR3 here is CASSPGRSQETQYF. The CDR3 nucleotides are TGTGCCAGCTCACCGGGGAGGTCGCAAGAGACCCAGTACTTC.